A single sample is the source of the 26 T cell receptor beta chains below, sequenced in a study of regulatory T cells in long-lasting Graves disease listed by TCRdb under 2021. The time point label corresponds to: newly diagnosed GD, antithyroid drugs for less than 3 months. For both TCR sequencing and RNA sequencing, RNA was extracted from PBMCs using TRIzol. Preparation of the library involved multiplex PCR. The instrument given in TCRdb is Illumina HiSeq 4000. To build TCR beta libraries, CDR3 regions were amplified by Arm-PCR using iRepertoire HTBI primers. The public reads were quality trimmed at Q25 with fastp and then assembled into clones with MiXCR by TCRdb, keeping productive beta chains. Identical CDR3 proteins give one entry, which carries the most common genes and DNA. The sample includes 400,000 to 650,000 distinct CDR3 sequences, with more than 15% observed a single time. 20% to 25% of the sample goes to the ten largest clones.

The same specimen was also included in a second study, on T cells in Graves' hyperthyroidism and ophthalmopathy.

This specimen consisted of peripheral blood mononuclear cells (PBMCs), obtained at new diagnosis, from a patient treated with antithyroid drugs. The origin of the receptors is a woman aged 40-65 years with Graves disease. Donor details come from another sample of the same person, matched by shared clones.

This clonotype was picked up a small number of times. The rearrangement links TRBV3-1 to TRBJ2-3, with a possible D match to TRBD1 (6 bases). The CDR3 runs 18 residues. Trimming took 1 base from V and 2 from J, leaving 19 bases between them. Per the germline V gene, CDR1 is LGHDT and CDR2 is YNNKEL (reference sequence). The CDR3 DNA reads as TGTGCCAGCAGCCAAGTTAGCCCGTTTGGGGGCAACACAGATACGCAGTATTTT. This gives the protein CASSQVSPFGGNTDTQYF.

This clonotype came up a few times. The V and J genes are TRBV20-1 and TRBJ1-1, with a possible D match to TRBD1 (5 bases). CDR1 is DFQATT, CDR2 SNEGSKA, per germline (reference sequence). The CDR3 length is 13 residues. Trimming stripped 3 bases from V and 2 bases from J, with 10 bases between. The CDR3 DNA follows: TGCAGTGCTAGTTATGGGGGAAACACTGAAGCTTTCTTT. Amino acids: CSASYGGNTEAFF.

This clonotype was seen repeatedly, ten times or more. The V gene is TRBV11-2, the J gene TRBJ1-6; 9 bases align to TRBD1. The CDR3 is 15 amino acids. Germline values: CDR1 SGHAT, CDR2 FQNNGV. The J segment lost 10 bases and the V segment lost 2 bases, leaving 6 bases of the junction unmatched. CDR3: CASSLLGQGKSPLHF. The CDR3 region has the DNA TGTGCCAGCAGCTTACTCGGACAGGGGAAGTCACCCCTCCACTTT.

This clonotype was seen many times. The chain has TRBV12-3 or TRBV12-4 and TRBJ2-7; a weak D match, TRBD1 (6 bases). The CDR3 runs to 13 residues. Trimming left V 5 bases short and J 3 bases short, with 11 bases between. CDR3 sequence reads: CASSLSTGYEQYF. CDR3 nucleotides: TGTGCCAGCAGTCTTTCGACAGGCTACGAGCAGTACTTC.

This clonotype showed up just a few times. The rearrangement joins TRBV28 to TRBJ2-7; 7 bases line up with TRBD2. J gave up 6 bases and V 1 base, and 3 bases lay outside the gene matches. CDR1 and CDR2 (germline): MDHEN, SYDVKM. The CDR3 is made up of 13 amino acids. This CDR3 reads CASSLFLAAEQYF. The CDR3 nucleotides are TGTGCCAGCAGTTTATTTCTAGCGGCCGAGCAGTACTTC.

The chain links TRBV2 to TRBJ1-5; 7 bases map to TRBD1. V shed 10 bases, J shed 3 bases, and the junction held 9 bases outside the gene matches. Germline V gives CDR1 SNHLY, CDR2 FYNNEI. The CDR3 length is 14 residues. The DNA for the CDR3 is TGTGCCACCGGGACAGTAGGGCTCAATCAGCCCCAGCATTTT. Its translation: CATGTVGLNQPQHF.

This clonotype appeared a few times. This rearrangement joins TRBV5-1 to TRBJ2-2; 8 positions agree with TRBD2. In germline, CDR1 is SGHRS, CDR2 YFSETQ. The CDR3 consists of 13 residues. V dropped 6 bases and J dropped 6; count of bases not matched to a gene: 4. The CDR3 DNA sequence: TGCGCCAGCACCGGACTAGCCGCCGGGGAGCTGTTTTTT. Translating it yields CASTGLAAGELFF. The full variable domain, with the rest looked up from reference TRBV5-1 and TRBJ2-2, is KAGVTQTPRYLIKTRGQQVTLSCSPISGHRSVSWYQQTPGQGLQFLFEYFSETQRNKGNFPGRFSGRQFSNSRSEMNVSTLELGDSALYLCASTGLAAGELFFGEGSRLTVL.

This clonotype was observed many times. This rearrangement joins TRBV5-1 to TRBJ1-5; D is ambiguous. The V and J ends lost 0 bases and 7 bases respectively, with 8 bases between them. The CDR3 loop spans 13 amino acids. The germline gives CDR1 SGHRS, CDR2 YFSETQ. The CDR3 DNA reads TGCGCCAGCAGCTTGGGGGTCCAGCAGCCCCAGCATTTT. This gives the protein CASSLGVQQPQHF.

Concerning this clonotype: The conserved final phenylalanine or tryptophan is absent from the CDR3, which likely points to a read error. This chain joins TRBV6-1 and TRBJ1-2; D is possibly TRBD1 (5 bases). The V and J ends lost 5 bases and 7 bases respectively, with 20 bases between them. The CDR3 has 15 residues. Germline V gene lookup returns CDR1 MNHNS and CDR2 SASEGT. As DNA, the CDR3 is TGTGCCAGCAGTAACAACAGGCACGGGTACACTGGCTACACCTCC. It translates to CASSNNRHGYTGYTS.

At least ten counts were recorded for this clonotype. The V gene is TRBV19, the J gene TRBJ2-7; maybe TRBD1 (5 bases). From germline, CDR1 is LNHDA and CDR2 SQIVND (reference sequence). Trimming took off 3 bases at V and 2 bases at J, with 11 bases between the two ends. The CDR3 spans 14 residues. The DNA of the CDR3 is TGTGCCAGTAGTATCCGACAGCCTGCCTACGAGCAGTACTTC. Amino acid sequence: CASSIRQPAYEQYF. The whole variable domain, remainder taken from reference TRBV19 and TRBJ2-7, is DGGITQSPKYLFRKEGQNVTLSCEQNLNHDAMYWYRQDPGQGLRLIYYSQIVNDFQKGDIAEGYSVSREKKESFPLTVTSAQKNPTAFYLCASSIRQPAYEQYFGPGTRLTVT.

The chain has TRBV7-2 and TRBJ2-7; maybe TRBD2 (7 bases). Germline V lookup: CDR1 SGHTA, CDR2 FQGNSA. This CDR3 is built from 13 residues. The V end lost 7 bases, the J end lost 2 bases, and 12 bases lay between the germline ends. The CDR3 nucleotides read TGTGCCAGCACCGGAGGGGGGGCCTACGAGCAGTACTTC. Translated, it gives CASTGGGAYEQYF.

This clonotype appeared many times. The chain carries TRBV27 and TRBJ1-5, with 9 nucleotides matching TRBD1. Trimming cost V 3 bases and J 2 bases; bases outside gene matches: 2. Germline V CDR1 and CDR2: MNHEY, SMNVEV (reference sequence). The CDR3 runs 15 residues. The CDR3 loop is CASSLGDRGNQPQHF. As DNA, the CDR3 is TGTGCCAGCAGTTTGGGGGACAGGGGCAATCAGCCCCAGCATTTT.

This clonotype was seen only a few times. The chain has TRBV7-9 and TRBJ2-1; TRBD2 matches at 7 bases. CDR3 length: 16 amino acids. Trimming removed 1 base from V and 0 bases from J; junction bases left unmatched: 3. From germline, CDR1 is SEHNR and CDR2 FQNEAQ (reference sequence). CDR3 sequence (DNA): TGTGCCAGCAGCTTAGGGGGGGGTTACTCCTACAATGAGCAGTTCTTC. This translates into CASSLGGGYSYNEQFF.

At least ten counts were recorded for this clonotype. The chain combines TRBV28 with TRBJ2-2; TRBD1 is a possible D gene (6 bases). The germline V and J ends were trimmed by 3 bases and 5 bases, with 10 bases remaining between them. The CDR3 contains 14 residues. Germline V gene sequence: CDR1 MDHEN, CDR2 SYDVKM. The CDR3 loop is CASSLGARTGELFF. CDR3 DNA: TGTGCCAGCAGTTTGGGGGCGCGGACCGGGGAGCTGTTTTTT.

Points on this clonotype: It may be a read error: a sequence one base away is much more abundant. This chain joins TRBV12-3 or TRBV12-4 and TRBJ2-5; unclear D gene. The CDR3 covers 16 residues. Trimming pared 5 bases from V and 1 base from J, leaving 17 bases between. The CDR3 coding sequence is TGTGCCAGCAGTCCACTCGTAGGGCGGATCCAAGAGACCCAGTACTTC. It yields the protein CASSPLVGRIQETQYF.

The chain has TRBV19 and TRBJ1-5; D is uncertain. The V end was cut by 11 bases, the J end by 5 bases, with 13 bases between. The CDR3 spans 12 residues. CDR1 is LNHDA, CDR2 SQIVND, per germline (reference sequence). The CDR3 DNA reads TGTGCCGGTAATCCCCCCGATCAGCCCCAGCATTTT. It is translated as CAGNPPDQPQHF.

The chain joins TRBV6-1 to TRBJ2-7; weak D call: TRBD1 (6 bases). V lost 5 bases, J lost 3 bases, and 14 bases lay in between. The CDR3 loop spans 14 amino acids. In germline, CDR1 is MNHNS, CDR2 SASEGT. The CDR3 coding sequence is TGTGCCAGCAGTCAATACAGGGCTTACTACGAGCAGTACTTC. It encodes CASSQYRAYYEQYF.

This clonotype was counted at least ten times. The chain carries TRBV30 and TRBJ1-1; 7 nucleotides line up with TRBD1. CDR1 is GTSNPN and CDR2 is SVGIG in the germline V gene (reference sequence). This CDR3 is 12 amino acids long. V gave up 3 bases and J gave up 11 bases; unmatched junction bases: 9. The CDR3: CAWSHRQGIAFF. The CDR3 DNA sequence: TGTGCCTGGAGCCATAGACAGGGTATCGCTTTCTTT.

The table lists this clonotype with many counts. The CDR3 nucleotides read TGTGCCAGCAGCCAAGATCTAGGCAGGGGGGGGACTAACTATGGCTACACCTTC. Encoded protein: CASSQDLGRGGTNYGYTF. The V call is TRBV3-1, the J call TRBJ1-2, with 7 bases matching TRBD1. Per the germline V gene, CDR1 is LGHDT and CDR2 is YNNKEL (reference sequence). J lost 0 bases, V lost 0 bases, and 10 bases had no gene match. The CDR3 contains 18 residues.

This clonotype was recorded a few times. The chain recombines TRBV5-1 with TRBJ2-7, with 7 bases aligning to TRBD2. The V gene end was trimmed by 4 bases and the J gene end by 5 bases; junction bases not matched to a gene: 3. The length of the CDR3 is 12 residues. Germline CDR1 is SGHRS and CDR2 is YFSETQ. Here the CDR3 DNA reads TGCGCCAGCAGCAACGCGGGGGACGAGCAGTACTTC. Translated: CASSNAGDEQYF.

With regard to this clonotype: It may be a read error: a sequence one base away is much more abundant. This chain links TRBV12-3 or TRBV12-4 with TRBJ1-5; D not certain. The CDR3 is 12 amino acids. The chain's CDR3 is CASSFRRPPQRF. In DNA form, the CDR3 reads TGTGCCAGCAGTTTCCGTCGACCGCCCCAGCGTTTT.

V and J are TRBV7-8 and TRBJ1-1; D uncertain. Trimming took off 4 bases at V and 1 base at J, with 10 bases between the two ends. Germline V CDR1 and CDR2: SGHVS, FQNEAQ. The CDR3 covers 14 residues. CDR3 in amino acids: CASSSNGRNTEAFF. CDR3 nucleotides: TGTGCCAGCAGCTCCAACGGCCGGAACACTGAAGCTTTCTTT.

This clonotype was detected many times. The rearrangement uses TRBV28 and TRBJ2-2, with TRBD1 matching 12 bases. V gave up 4 bases and J gave up 6 bases; unmatched junction bases: 3. This CDR3 comprises 15 residues. Germline CDR1 reads MDHEN; CDR2 reads SYDVKM. Written as DNA, the CDR3 is TGTGCCAGCAGTTGGGGGACAGGGGGCTCCGGGGAGCTGTTTTTT. Translated, it gives CASSWGTGGSGELFF.

This clonotype was found once. The chain carries TRBV11-3 and TRBJ2-7; 8 bases fit TRBD2. Trimming at V came to 5 bases and at J to 0 bases, leaving 9 bases not matched to a gene. CDR1 SGHNT and CDR2 YENEEA come from the germline V gene. The CDR3 runs to 16 residues. The CDR3 region is CASSLTHSGDSYEQYF. In DNA form, the CDR3 reads TGTGCCAGCAGCCTTACGCATAGCGGGGACTCCTACGAGCAGTACTTC.

The chain links TRBV5-1 to TRBJ1-1, with a tentative D call TRBD1 (5 bases). Trimming cost V 1 base and J 3 bases, with 7 bases left between them. CDR1 and CDR2 from the germline V gene are SGHRS and YFSETQ. This CDR3 has 13 amino acids. Here the CDR3 reads CASSLWGDTEAFF. In DNA, the CDR3 is TGCGCCAGCAGCTTGTGGGGGGACACTGAAGCTTTCTTT.

The genes are TRBV4-1 and TRBJ1-2, with TRBD1 identical over 8 bases. In germline, CDR1 is MGHRA, CDR2 YSYEKL. V lost 4 bases to trimming and J lost 8 bases; unmatched junction nucleotides: 9. CDR3 size: 14 residues. The chain's CDR3 is CASSPFGQGGGYTF. The CDR3 DNA reads TGCGCCAGCAGCCCATTTGGACAGGGAGGGGGCTACACCTTC.